What follows are 5 T cell receptor beta chains derived from one specimen sequenced in a study of T-cell reconstitution after alpha-beta-depleted transplantation in children. Using unique molecular identifiers, the investigators prepared the TCRbeta library. TCRdb analysed the PCR reads with MiXCR anew, one entry per CDR3 protein. The data contain around 90,000 distinct CDR3 sequences, around a sixth of them singletons. Source: PBMCs, mostly from graft donor cells, taken 180 days after TCRalphabeta/CD19-depleted stem cell transplant. The source of these receptors is a male patient between 2 and 10 years old who had a stem cell transplant for acute lymphoblastic leukemia, so the T cells may come from the graft donor.

The chain links TRBV7-2 to TRBJ2-3; D gene uncertain. Trimming took 2 bases from V and 0 from J, leaving 12 bases between them. The CDR3 sequence is 16 residues long. CDR1 is SGHTA and CDR2 is FQGNSA in the germline V gene. The CDR3 region has the DNA TGTGCCAGCAGCTTAAAACCCGGGCTAAGCACAGATACGCAGTATTTT. It translates to CASSLKPGLSTDTQYF.

The chain carries TRBV3-1 and TRBJ1-6, with 10 bases fitting TRBD1. Germline V gene sequence: CDR1 LGHDT, CDR2 YNNKEL (reference sequence). The CDR3 is 14 residues long. The V segment lost 4 bases and the J segment 7 bases; nucleotides outside the gene matches: 1. The CDR3 loop reads CASSPGQGNSPLHF. Written as DNA, the CDR3 is TGTGCCAGCAGCCCGGGACAGGGGAATTCACCCCTCCACTTT.

This rearrangement joins TRBV4-3 to TRBJ1-1; tentatively, D is TRBD1 (5 bases). Germline V gene sequence: CDR1 LGHNA, CDR2 YSLEER. This CDR3 spans 14 amino acids. Deletions cut 0 bases from V and 5 bases from J, with 10 bases between. Here the CDR3 reads CASSQDRTSTEAFF. In DNA, the CDR3 is TGCGCCAGCAGCCAAGATCGGACATCTACTGAAGCTTTCTTT.

The table lists this clonotype with many counts. The CDR3 DNA is TGCAGCGTTGAATGGGGACAAGGGACTGAAGCTTTCTTT. Its protein is CSVEWGQGTEAFF. This rearrangement joins TRBV29-1 to TRBJ1-1; D possibly corresponds to TRBD1 (6 bases). CDR1 and CDR2 (germline): SQVTM, ANQGSEA. Trimming left V 2 bases short and J 5 bases short, with 12 bases between. The CDR3 has 13 residues.

The CDR3 is CSAPGVDTQYF. CDR3 DNA sequence: TGCAGCGCCCCAGGGGTAGATACGCAGTATTTT. The genes are TRBV29-1 and TRBJ2-3, with TRBD1 as a possible D gene (6 bases). Trimming took 7 bases from V and 5 from J, leaving 10 bases between them. Germline values: CDR1 SQVTM, CDR2 ANQGSEA. The CDR3 loop spans 11 amino acids.